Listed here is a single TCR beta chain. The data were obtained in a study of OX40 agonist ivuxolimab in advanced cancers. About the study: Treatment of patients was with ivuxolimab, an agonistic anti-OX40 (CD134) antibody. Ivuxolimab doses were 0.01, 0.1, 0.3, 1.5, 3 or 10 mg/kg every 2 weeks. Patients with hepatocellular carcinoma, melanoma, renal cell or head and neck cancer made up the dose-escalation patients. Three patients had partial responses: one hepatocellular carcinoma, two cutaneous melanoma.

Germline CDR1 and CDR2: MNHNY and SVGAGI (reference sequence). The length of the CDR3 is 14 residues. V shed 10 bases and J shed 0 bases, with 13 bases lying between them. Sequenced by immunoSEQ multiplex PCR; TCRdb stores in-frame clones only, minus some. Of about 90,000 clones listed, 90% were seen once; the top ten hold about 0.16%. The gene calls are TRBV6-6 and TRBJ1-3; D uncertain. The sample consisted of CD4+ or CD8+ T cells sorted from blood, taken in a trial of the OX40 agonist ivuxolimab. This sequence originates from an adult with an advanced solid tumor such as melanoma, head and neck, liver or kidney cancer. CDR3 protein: CATRGWVSGNTIYF. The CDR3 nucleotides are TGTGCCACTCGAGGATGGGTCTCTGGAAACACCATATATTTT.